This TCR beta chain stems from a study of shared clonotypes between healthy human individuals. Genomic DNA of every subset was divided equally among multiple immunoSEQ plates. Assay used: immunoSEQ multiplex PCR; TCRdb lists only in-frame clones, some missing. Counted here are about 2 million clones, approximately 95% occurring once; the ten biggest clones make up 1.2%. Whole-study findings and limits: Non-shared clonotypes were found to have lower generation probabilities than the clonotypes that were shared by all four of the sorted-subset donors.

Comment on this clone: Its antigen is undetermined.

Trimming pared 4 bases from V and 3 bases from J, leaving 17 bases between. Germline assignment: CDR1 SGHNT and CDR2 YYREEE (reference sequence). The CDR3 totals 16 residues. CD8 cells regarded as naive lacked CD45RO, were positively chosen for CCR7, and omitted terminally differentiated effector memory CD45RA+ cells. The material sequenced was naive CD8+ T cells sorted from blood. The chain is built from TRBV5-4 and TRBJ2-1, with D tentatively TRBD2 (6 bases). The TCR originated in a man younger than 30 in good health. For the CDR3, the DNA is TGTGCCAGCAGCCCTCCGGAGGGACTGCTCTACAATGAGCAGTTCTTC. It encodes CASSPPEGLLYNEQFF.